The rows below give T cell receptor beta chains drawn from one sample of a study of blood T cells in healthy people across ages. A single record per CDR3 protein comes from TCRdb applying MiXCR to the 5' RACE reads. The sample yields 1.5 million or so distinct CDR3 sequences, approximately 38% seen once. The sequencing sample was made of blood. The receptors were gathered from a woman between 18 and 29 years old in good health. CDR3s include the opening cysteine and the closing phenylalanine or tryptophan. Fields, in order: CDR3 length, J gene, V gene, CDR3 protein.

17,TRBJ1-5,TRBV4-1,CASSQARTGGSNQPQHF
15,TRBJ1-2,TRBV18,CASSPPGQGAYGYTF
15,TRBJ1-5,TRBV12-3/TRBV12-4,CASSNTVDSNQPQHF
15,TRBJ1-2,TRBV6-6,CASSYLGGQPYGYTF
11,TRBJ1-3,TRBV7-9,CASRVGNTIYF
14,TRBJ1-1,TRBV5-1,CASSGGQGKTEAFF
15,TRBJ2-7,TRBV29-1,CSVEEGFDRCHEQYF
17,TRBJ2-3,TRBV7-6,CVSSLGDRGGFTDTQYF
12,TRBJ2-7,TRBV20-1,CSMRQGPYEQYF
13,TRBJ2-7,TRBV4-1,CASSQAPDYEQYF
14,TRBJ2-5,TRBV19,CASGDSGSVKTQYF
13,-,TRBV9,CASSADNSNEQYF
16,TRBJ2-1,TRBV5-6,CASSLVDRGSYNEQFF
12,-,TRBV7-9,CATRDGSYEQYF
12,TRBJ2-5,TRBV10-3,CAISAPQETQYF
16,-,TRBV9,CASSVRWTSGVDIQYF
16,TRBJ2-7,TRBV7-9,CASSPGTSGSSYEQYF
13,TRBJ2-2,TRBV7-9,CASSVRDAGELFF
14,TRBJ2-7,TRBV13,CASSHSLDRDGQYF
14,TRBJ2-7,TRBV20-1,CSARWTGGSYEQYF
16,TRBJ2-6,TRBV28,CASSSGAASGANVLTF
15,TRBJ2-1,TRBV27,CASSFAGGAYNEQFF
15,TRBJ1-2,TRBV27,CASRAQGDGFYGYTF
15,TRBJ2-5,TRBV28,CASSRPRDTRREQYF
15,TRBJ2-1,TRBV14,CASSQWDYSYNEQFF
18,TRBJ2-3,TRBV3-1,CASSQEPLAGGPPDTQYF
16,TRBJ1-2,TRBV27,CASSRIQGARNYGYTF
14,TRBJ2-1,TRBV24-1,CATSNPSGYNEQFF
14,TRBJ2-1,TRBV6-1,CASSELAAYNEQFF
12,TRBJ1-1,TRBV29-1,CSVGGDRDQAFF
14,TRBJ2-5,TRBV25-1,CASRNGTLQETQYF